This is a list of T cell receptor beta chains from one sample in a study of blood T cell repertoires in COVID-19. Some clones are missing from TCRdb's copy, which holds only in-frame ones; the method was immunoSEQ multiplex PCR. The repertoire has around 430,000 clones, approximately 90% of them found once; the top ten carry over 10%. Sample: peripheral blood. The receptors here all came from a woman in her forties or fifties with COVID-19, enrolled during active disease. CDR3s include the opening cysteine and the closing phenylalanine or tryptophan. A D gene is named only where the DNA matches it firmly. Size is omitted from some rows. Given values are once, few, many or a class for expanded clones.

>TRBD1|.|TRBJ2-3|TRBV19
TGTGCCAGTAAAAGTGACAGGGGGAGCACAGATACGCAGTATTTT
CASKSDRGSTDTQYF
>.|.|TRBJ1-1|TRBV4-1
TGCGCCAGCAGCCAAGTTGAGGAAGCGAACACTGAAGCTTTCTTT
CASSQVEEANTEAFF
>.|.|TRBJ1-2|TRBV6-1
TGTGCCAGCAGTGAAGGACGGGACTATGGCTACACCTTC
CASSEGRDYGYTF
>.|once|TRBJ1-5|TRBV5-4
TGTGCCAGCAGCACACAGGGTGGCAATCAGCCCCAGCATTTT
CASSTQGGNQPQHF
>TRBD1|few|TRBJ1-2|TRBV5-5
TGTGCCAGCAGCTTAGGACAGGGGATTGAGGGCTACACCTTC
CASSLGQGIEGYTF
>TRBD1|once|TRBJ1-1|TRBV6-5
TGTGCCAGCACTAGGGACAGGGTGAACACTGAAGCTTTCTTT
CASTRDRVNTEAFF
>TRBD1|.|TRBJ1-1|TRBV5-3
TGTGCCAGAAGCTTGGCAGGGGGCCCTCCCTTGAACACTGAAGCTTTCTTT
CARSLAGGPPLNTEAFF
>TRBD1|.|TRBJ2-1|TRBV24-1
TGTGCCACCAGTGATTATGGGGACAGGGAGTTTAGTGAGCAGTTCTTC
CATSDYGDREFSEQFF
>.|.|TRBJ1-4|TRBV19
TGTGCCAGTAGTATAGATAAGGGAGCGGATGAAAAACTGTTTTTT
CASSIDKGADEKLFF
>.|.|TRBJ1-3|TRBV5-6
TGTGCCAGCAGCTTGGGCGGGATCTCTGGAAACACCATATATTTT
CASSLGGISGNTIYF
>TRBD1|few|TRBJ2-3|TRBV30
TGTGCCTGTACCGGACAGGGGGTAGGAGATACGCAGTATTTT
CACTGQGVGDTQYF
>.|.|TRBJ1-1|TRBV25-1
TGTGCCAGCAGTGAATTTAACGGGGAGGCAGAAGCTTTCTTT
CASSEFNGEAEAFF
>TRBD1|.|TRBJ1-2|TRBV11-1
TGTGCCAGCAGCTTAGAACTACAGGGGCGCTACACCTTC
CASSLELQGRYTF
>.|.|TRBJ1-2|TRBV6-1
TGTGCCAGCAGTGAAAGTCAGTTCTATGGCTACACCTTC
CASSESQFYGYTF
>.|.|TRBJ1-1|TRBV24-1
TGTGCCACGACAGCCGACACTGAAGCTTTCTTT
CATTADTEAFF
>.|.|TRBJ2-1|TRBV24-1
TGTGCCACCAGTGATTCAAGTTTAACGGGGGGCGTAGACAATGAGCAGTTCTTC
CATSDSSLTGGVDNEQFF
>.|.|TRBJ1-1|TRBV18
TGTGCCAGCTCACCACCGAACTTGGCGGCGAACACTGAAGCTTTCTTT
CASSPPNLAANTEAFF